These T cell receptor beta chains were read from a single sample in a study of CD8 T cells in ankylosing spondylitis. MiXCR, run by TCRdb on the 5' RACE reads, gives a single entry per CDR3 protein. The data show approximately 250,000 distinct CDR3 sequences, more than 20% seen once. Sequencing used blood, either unsorted or a sorted T cell fraction (not recorded which). Receptors originate from a male donor with ankylosing spondylitis or in good health (not recorded which). Both conserved end residues are part of each CDR3. The order of the fields is clone size, J gene, V gene, D gene, CDR3 protein, CDR3 DNA. D genes are given only for firm matches. Clone size is stated in some rows and not others, as once, few, many or a class when expanded.

many TRBJ2-1 TRBV5-6 . CASSLLGDVGNEQFF TGTGCCAGCAGCTTGCTTGGGGATGTTGGGAATGAGCAGTTCTTC
few TRBJ2-2 TRBV28 TRBD1 CASSLDRFHPGELFF TGTGCCAGCAGTTTGGACAGGTTTCATCCCGGGGAGCTGTTTTTT
. TRBJ2-7 TRBV6-1 TRBD1 CASRSPGQGAEEQYF TGTGCCAGCAGGTCACCGGGACAGGGGGCGGAGGAGCAGTACTTC
many TRBJ2-1 TRBV20-1 . CSANRQDWGNEQFF TGCAGTGCTAACCGACAGGATTGGGGCAATGAGCAGTTCTTC
. TRBJ2-5 TRBV4-1 TRBD2 CASSQVLSGVQETQYF TGCGCCAGCAGCCAAGTACTCAGCGGGGTCCAAGAGACCCAGTACTTC
many TRBJ1-1 TRBV20-1 . CSAPSDSATEAFF TGCAGTGCGCCTTCAGACAGTGCAACTGAAGCTTTCTTT
. TRBJ2-1 TRBV25-1 . CASSNKNEQFF TGTGCCAGCAGTAATAAGAATGAGCAGTTCTTC
. TRBJ2-5 TRBV12-3/TRBV12-4 . CASSSRDGRKTQYF TGTGCCAGCAGTTCGCGGGACGGCCGGAAGACCCAGTACTTC
few TRBJ1-1 TRBV7-2 . CASSRNAKNTEAFF TGTGCCAGCAGCCGTAATGCGAAGAACACTGAAGCTTTCTTT
. TRBJ2-3 TRBV11-3 . CASSLLGARTDTQYF TGTGCCAGCAGCCTCCTGGGGGCCCGCACAGATACGCAGTATTTT
once TRBJ2-3 TRBV29-1 . CSVEGGGGTEGTDTQYF TGCAGCGTTGAAGGAGGGGGAGGGACGGAAGGCACAGATACGCAGTATTTT
many TRBJ2-7 TRBV20-1 . CSGQTGRYEQYF TGCAGTGGCCAGACAGGGAGGTACGAGCAGTACTTC
. TRBJ2-1 TRBV20-1 TRBD2 CSASHAGGSSYNEQFF TGCAGTGCTAGCCACGCGGGGGGCAGCTCCTACAATGAGCAGTTCTTC
few TRBJ2-7 TRBV12-3/TRBV12-4 . CASSSSRGEQYF TGTGCCAGCAGTTCCTCCAGGGGCGAGCAGTACTTC
many TRBJ1-2 TRBV9 . CASTARVGYGYTF TGTGCCAGCACCGCCCGGGTTGGGTATGGCTACACCTTC
few TRBJ2-7 TRBV29-1 TRBD1 CSATVNRGLYSYEQYF TGCAGCGCCACAGTAAACAGGGGTCTTTACTCCTACGAGCAGTACTTC
. TRBJ2-3 TRBV20-1 . CSARRGLFSDTQYF TGCAGTGCTAGAAGAGGACTATTCTCAGATACGCAGTATTTT
many TRBJ2-2 TRBV12-3/TRBV12-4 TRBD2 CASSTSLRGGGELFF TGTGCCAGCAGTACCTCCCTGCGGGGGGGCGGGGAGCTGTTTTTT
. TRBJ1-4 TRBV6-5 TRBD1 CASSYGSGGEKLFF TGTGCCAGCAGTTATGGGTCAGGGGGTGAAAAACTGTTTTTT
many TRBJ2-5 TRBV5-1 TRBD1 CASSLEGTGKKTQYF TGCGCCAGCAGCTTGGAGGGGACAGGGAAAAAGACCCAGTACTTC
. TRBJ2-2 TRBV5-5 . CASSHRGDRNTGELFF TGTGCCAGCAGCCATCGAGGGGATAGGAACACCGGGGAGCTGTTTTTT
. TRBJ2-2 TRBV24-1 TRBD2 CATSAPSGSGTGELFF TGTGCCACCAGTGCGCCTAGCGGCTCGGGCACCGGGGAGCTGTTTTTT
few TRBJ2-3 TRBV20-1 . CSASGGAGTGGKGQYF TGCAGTGCCAGCGGGGGGGCTGGGACAGGGGGGAAGGGGCAGTATTTT
many TRBJ2-7 TRBV4-2 . CASSRDSVYEQYF TGTGCCAGCAGCCGCGACAGTGTCTACGAGCAGTACTTC
few TRBJ2-5 TRBV29-1 . CSVVRTVRETQYF TGCAGCGTTGTCCGGACAGTCCGCGAGACCCAGTACTTC
few TRBJ1-2 TRBV11-3 . CASSSSRYGYTF TGTGCCAGCAGCTCATCCCGGTATGGCTACACCTTC
. TRBJ2-2 TRBV6-1 TRBD2 CASSQTSGTGELFF TGTGCCAGCAGCCAGACTAGCGGCACCGGGGAGCTGTTTTTT
. TRBJ2-5 TRBV7-2 TRBD2 CASSRTSGGLETQYF TGTGCCAGCAGCAGGACTAGCGGGGGGTTAGAGACCCAGTACTTC
few TRBJ2-7 TRBV5-1 . CASSRPIPFGGAYEQYF TGCGCCAGCAGCCGTCCTATACCCTTTGGTGGGGCCTACGAGCAGTACTTC
. TRBJ2-1 TRBV24-1 TRBD2 CATSEPSGDNEQFF TGTGCCACCAGTGAGCCTAGCGGGGATAATGAGCAGTTCTTC
few TRBJ2-1 TRBV29-1 TRBD2 CSVEGTGGLQFF TGCAGCGTTGAAGGAACGGGGGGGCTTCAGTTCTTC
. TRBJ1-6 TRBV20-1 . CSARERVNSPLHF TGCAGTGCTAGAGAACGGGTAAATTCACCCCTCCACTTT
. TRBJ2-7 TRBV6-6 . CASTDYTSYEQYF TGTGCCAGCACCGATTACACCTCCTACGAGCAGTACTTC
many TRBJ2-7 TRBV3-1 TRBD1 CASSQWDRAHEQYF TGTGCCAGCAGCCAATGGGACAGGGCTCACGAGCAGTACTTC
. TRBJ1-1 TRBV12-3/TRBV12-4 . CASSFASSYTEAFF TGTGCCAGCAGTTTCGCCTCGTCTTACACTGAAGCTTTCTTT
. TRBJ1-4 TRBV15 . CATSGRVMNEKLFF TGTGCCACCAGCGGCAGGGTTATGAATGAAAAACTGTTTTTT
. TRBJ2-5 TRBV5-6 . CASSYRGQETQYF TGTGCCAGCAGCTACCGGGGCCAAGAGACCCAGTACTTC
few TRBJ2-7 TRBV20-1 . CSARDRTNYSYEQYF TGCAGTGCTAGAGATAGAACGAATTATTCCTACGAGCAGTACTTC
. TRBJ2-1 TRBV6-2/TRBV6-3 . CASRRAHAGEQFF TGTGCCAGCAGAAGGGCCCACGCGGGTGAGCAGTTCTTC
many TRBJ2-1 TRBV11-2 . CASSRHNEQFF TGTGCCAGCAGCCGCCATAATGAGCAGTTCTTC
many TRBJ1-4 TRBV29-1 TRBD1 CSGLDRVMEKLFF TGCAGCGGGCTGGACAGGGTTATGGAAAAACTGTTTTTT
many TRBJ2-7 TRBV28 . CASSLAGFTYEQYF TGTGCCAGCAGTCTTGCAGGGTTTACCTACGAGCAGTACTTC
many TRBJ2-5 TRBV10-3 . CAISGAGTARETQYF TGTGCCATCAGTGGGGCCGGGACGGCGAGGGAGACCCAGTACTTC
few TRBJ1-6 TRBV15 . CATSSHQVPGNSPLHF TGTGCCACCAGCAGCCATCAGGTTCCGGGCAATTCACCCCTCCACTTT
few TRBJ1-1 TRBV12-3/TRBV12-4 . CASSLREANTEAFF TGTGCCAGCAGTTTACGGGAAGCGAACACTGAAGCTTTCTTT
. TRBJ2-3 TRBV2 . CASSEALRATNTDTQYF TGTGCCAGCAGTGAAGCTCTCCGGGCTACGAACACAGATACGCAGTATTTT
many TRBJ2-1 TRBV10-2 TRBD2 CASISGSGGGNEQFF TGCGCCAGCATTTCGGGTAGCGGGGGCGGAAATGAGCAGTTCTTC
many TRBJ2-1 TRBV10-3 TRBD2 CAIRIAGSSYNEQFF TGTGCCATCAGGATAGCGGGGAGCTCCTACAATGAGCAGTTCTTC
. TRBJ1-2 TRBV5-1 . CASNPGGGARYGYTF TGCGCCAGCAACCCTGGTGGAGGGGCGAGATATGGCTACACCTTC
. TRBJ2-2 TRBV3-1 . CASSQEWFTGELFF TGTGCCAGCAGCCAAGAATGGTTTACCGGGGAGCTGTTTTTT
many TRBJ2-1 TRBV7-3 . CASSSLTNEQFF TGTGCCAGCAGTTCGCTTACCAATGAGCAGTTCTTC
. TRBJ2-5 TRBV20-1 . CSATPVWLDVETQYF TGCAGTGCAACTCCTGTGTGGTTAGACGTTGAGACCCAGTACTTC
. TRBJ2-3 TRBV24-1 . CATSDLQTTDTQYF TGTGCCACCAGTGATTTACAGACCACAGATACGCAGTATTTT